Below, 14 T cell receptor beta chains from the same sample are listed, as sequenced in a study of blood T cell repertoires in COVID-19 (TCRdb year 2020). Libraries came from the immunoSEQ multiplex PCR assay. As stored in TCRdb, this immuneACCESS dataset retains in-frame rearrangements with V and J assigned. A fraction of the clones does not appear; measured against another copy, unresolved V genes explain less than half of the discrepancy, and the remainder lacks a known reason. A total of about 170,000 clones appear in this sample, more than 70% of them only once. Roughly 20% of the sample is in the top ten clones. Sample: peripheral blood. Every receptor here comes from a woman between 70 and 85 years old who had recovered from COVID-19.

The chain is built from TRBV7-3 and TRBJ2-2, with D tentatively TRBD1 (6 bases). The CDR3 loop spans 15 amino acids. Trimming removed 2 bases from V and 0 bases from J, with 7 bases in between. Germline V lookup: CDR1 SGHTA, CDR2 FQGTGA. CDR3 coding DNA: TGTGCCAGCAGCTTACAGGGGCCGAACACCGGGGAGCTGTTTTTT. Translation: CASSLQGPNTGELFF. The full variable domain, its missing parts supplied by reference TRBV7-3 and TRBJ2-2, is GAGVSQTPSNKVTEKGKYVELRCDPISGHTALYWYRQSLGQGPEFLIYFQGTGAADDSGLPNDRFFAVRPEGSVSTLKIQRTERGDSAVYLCASSLQGPNTGELFFGEGSRLTVL.

V gene TRBV6-5 combines with J gene TRBJ1-5; no firm D call. Trimming removed 7 bases at V and 6 bases at J, with 16 bases between. The CDR3 contains 14 residues. Per germline, CDR1 MNHEY and CDR2 SVGAGI. CDR3 loop: CASTPGRRPQPQHF. CDR3 nucleotides: TGTGCCAGCACCCCGGGGAGGAGGCCTCAGCCCCAGCATTTT.

The chain joins TRBV13 to TRBJ2-5; 12 nucleotides match TRBD2. The germline CDR1 and CDR2 sequences are PRHDT and FYEKMQ (reference sequence). V gave up 1 base and J gave up 3 bases; unmatched junction bases: 3. This CDR3 spans 16 amino acids. CDR3 sequence: CASSLVASGREETQYF. The CDR3 nucleotides are TGTGCCAGCAGCTTAGTGGCTAGCGGGAGGGAAGAGACCCAGTACTTC.

This clone has only one observation. The gene calls are TRBV18 and TRBJ1-2; possibly TRBD1 for D (6 bases). Germline lookup yields CDR1 KGHSH and CDR2 LQKENI. The CDR3 has 15 residues. V was shortened by 3 bases and J by 2 bases, with 13 bases between the two germline ends. CDR3 nucleotide sequence: TGTGCCAGCTCACCCGCAACAGGGCTAAACTATGGCTACACCTTC. Translated: CASSPATGLNYGYTF.

The chain combines TRBV30 with TRBJ1-5, with D perhaps TRBD1 (6 bases). There are 15 residues in the CDR3. V lost 2 bases and J lost 2, with 13 bases in between. CDR1 and CDR2 from the germline V gene are GTSNPN and SVGIG (reference sequence). The CDR3 protein is CAWSTGGRGNQPQHF. In nucleotides, the CDR3 is TGTGCCTGGAGTACCGGGGGGCGAGGCAATCAGCCCCAGCATTTT.

This sequence joins TRBV6-1 and TRBJ2-7; a possible D gene is TRBD1 (6 bases). Between the trimmed V and J ends, which lost 1 base and 3 bases, there was a span of 7 bases. Germline CDR1 is MNHNS and CDR2 is SASEGT. The CDR3 sequence is 13 residues long. The CDR3 loop is CASSEDRDYEQYF. For the CDR3, the DNA is TGTGCCAGCAGTGAAGACAGGGACTACGAGCAGTACTTC.

The gene calls are TRBV7-8 and TRBJ2-7, with D perhaps TRBD1 (5 bases). From germline, CDR1 is SGHVS and CDR2 FQNEAQ. This CDR3 has 15 residues. V lost 4 bases and J 3 bases, leaving 16 bases between the germline ends. Here the CDR3 reads CASSWGLGKGYEQYF. DNA of the CDR3: TGTGCCAGCAGCTGGGGCCTAGGGAAGGGCTACGAGCAGTACTTC. Combining the CDR3 with reference TRBV7-8 and TRBJ2-7 gives the whole variable domain GAGVSQSPRYKVAKRGQDVALRCDPISGHVSLFWYQQALGQGPEFLTYFQNEAQLDKSGLPSDRFFAERPEGSVSTLKIQRTQQEDSAVYLCASSWGLGKGYEQYFGPGTRLTVT.

J is TRBJ2-1 and V is TRBV6-6; 8 bases are shared with TRBD1. V shed 0 bases, J shed 12 bases, and the junction held 4 bases outside the gene matches. The CDR3 runs 13 residues. In germline, CDR1 is MNHNY, CDR2 SVGAGI (reference sequence). The CDR3 nucleotides read TGTGCCAGCAGTTACTCACAGGGGGGTGTGCAGTTCTTC. Translating it yields CASSYSQGGVQFF.

The chain combines TRBV7-8 with TRBJ2-4, with 9 bases fitting TRBD1. Germline CDR1 reads SGHVS; CDR2 reads FQNEAQ. The V and J ends lost 5 bases and 8 bases, in that order; junction bases with no gene match: 4. This CDR3 is built from 13 residues. This chain's CDR3 is CASSPRQGDIQYF. In DNA, the CDR3 is TGTGCCAGCAGCCCGAGACAGGGGGACATTCAGTACTTC.

V is TRBV7-9 and J is TRBJ1-1; no definite D call. Germline V gives CDR1 SEHNR, CDR2 FQNEAQ (reference sequence). This CDR3 is built from 13 residues. Trimming took off 2 bases at V and 6 bases at J, with 10 bases between the two ends. The CDR3 DNA is TGTGCCAGCAGCTTATCTATGCTCCCTGAAGCTTTCTTT. This translates into CASSLSMLPEAFF.

The chain is built from TRBV11-2 and TRBJ2-3, with TRBD2 identical over 8 bases. This CDR3 contains 16 residues. The V gene end was trimmed by 4 bases and the J gene end by 4 bases; junction bases not matched to a gene: 10. CDR1 SGHAT and CDR2 FQNNGV come from the germline V gene. CDR3 region: CASSSPRGGWPDTQYF. Here the CDR3 DNA reads TGTGCCAGCAGCTCCCCCCGGGGGGGTTGGCCAGATACGCAGTATTTT.

The gene calls are TRBV9 and TRBJ2-3; 10 bases map to TRBD1. Germline CDR1 SGDLS, CDR2 YYNGEE. V was pared by 7 bases and J by 6 bases, with 2 bases of the junction left unmatched. The CDR3 loop spans 12 amino acids. This CDR3 is CASGQGGDTQYF. CDR3 sequence (DNA): TGTGCCAGCGGACAGGGGGGGGATACGCAGTATTTT.

This clone occurred once. The rearrangement links TRBV5-1 to TRBJ2-7; TRBD1 matches 9 bases. The CDR3 runs 14 residues. Per the germline V gene, CDR1 is SGHRS and CDR2 is YFSETQ. V dropped 0 bases and J dropped 5; count of bases not matched to a gene: 3. This CDR3 reads CASSLEQGADEQYF. Written as DNA, the CDR3 is TGCGCCAGCAGCTTGGAACAGGGGGCGGACGAGCAGTACTTC.

The rearrangement links TRBV5-1 to TRBJ1-2; 12 nucleotides align to TRBD1. Germline CDR1 is SGHRS and CDR2 is YFSETQ. The CDR3 extends over 16 amino acids. Germline trimming cut 3 bases from V and 2 bases from J; bases unmatched to any gene: 5. This chain's CDR3 is CASSSGTGGPNYGYTF. The CDR3 bases are TGCGCCAGCAGCTCCGGGACAGGGGGCCCAAACTATGGCTACACCTTC.